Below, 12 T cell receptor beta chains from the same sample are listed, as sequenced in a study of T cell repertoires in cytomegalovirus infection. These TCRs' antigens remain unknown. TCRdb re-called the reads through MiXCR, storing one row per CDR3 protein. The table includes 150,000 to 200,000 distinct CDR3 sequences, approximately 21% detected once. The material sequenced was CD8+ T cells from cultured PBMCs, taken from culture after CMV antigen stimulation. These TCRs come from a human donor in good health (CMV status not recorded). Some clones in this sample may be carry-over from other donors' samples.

CDR3 in DNA: TGTGCCAGCAGCTTGAAAGGGGGGGACACTGAAGCTTTCTTT. This translates into CASSLKGGDTEAFF. The chain joins TRBV7-8 to TRBJ1-1, with D tentatively TRBD1 (6 bases). With 3 bases removed from V and 3 bases from J, the gap between germline ends came to 11 bases. This CDR3 region has 14 residues. Per germline, CDR1 SGHVS and CDR2 FQNEAQ.

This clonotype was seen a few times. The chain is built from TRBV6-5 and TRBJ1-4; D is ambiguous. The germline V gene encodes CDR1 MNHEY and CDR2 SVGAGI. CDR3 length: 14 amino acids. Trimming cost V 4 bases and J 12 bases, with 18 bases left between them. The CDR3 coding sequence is TGTGCCAGCAGTTTACTCGAAGGGAGTGCGGAACTGTTTTTT. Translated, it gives CASSLLEGSAELFF.

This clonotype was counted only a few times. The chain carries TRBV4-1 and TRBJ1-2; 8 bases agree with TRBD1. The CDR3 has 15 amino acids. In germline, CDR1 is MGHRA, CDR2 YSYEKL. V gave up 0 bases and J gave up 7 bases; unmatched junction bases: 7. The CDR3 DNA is TGCGCCAGCAGCCAAGATGTCCCCGGGACAGGTGGCTACACCTTC. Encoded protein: CASSQDVPGTGGYTF.

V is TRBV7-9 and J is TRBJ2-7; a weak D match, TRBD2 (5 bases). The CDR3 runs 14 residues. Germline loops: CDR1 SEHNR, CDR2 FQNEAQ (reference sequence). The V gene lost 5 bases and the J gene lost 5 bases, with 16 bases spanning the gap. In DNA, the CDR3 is TGTGCCAGCAGCCCGGTCCCGGGGTGGGACGAGCAGTACTTC. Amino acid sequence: CASSPVPGWDEQYF.

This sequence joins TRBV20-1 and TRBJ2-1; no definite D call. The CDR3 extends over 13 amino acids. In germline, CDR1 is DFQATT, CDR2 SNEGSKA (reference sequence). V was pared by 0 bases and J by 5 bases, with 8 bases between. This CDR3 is CSARDITDNEQFF. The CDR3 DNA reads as TGCAGTGCTAGAGATATTACGGACAATGAGCAGTTCTTC.

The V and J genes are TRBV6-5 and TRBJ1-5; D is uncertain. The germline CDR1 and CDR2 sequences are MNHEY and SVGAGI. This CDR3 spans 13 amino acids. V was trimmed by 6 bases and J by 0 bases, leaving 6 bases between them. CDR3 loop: CASRPTSNQPQHF. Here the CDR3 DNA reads TGTGCCAGCAGACCTACTAGCAATCAGCCCCAGCATTTT.

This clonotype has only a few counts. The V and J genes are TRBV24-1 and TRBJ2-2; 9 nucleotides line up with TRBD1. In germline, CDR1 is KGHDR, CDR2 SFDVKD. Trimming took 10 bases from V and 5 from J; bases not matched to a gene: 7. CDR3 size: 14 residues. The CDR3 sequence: CATTDRGETGELFF. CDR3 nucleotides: TGTGCCACAACCGACAGGGGGGAGACCGGGGAGCTGTTTTTT.

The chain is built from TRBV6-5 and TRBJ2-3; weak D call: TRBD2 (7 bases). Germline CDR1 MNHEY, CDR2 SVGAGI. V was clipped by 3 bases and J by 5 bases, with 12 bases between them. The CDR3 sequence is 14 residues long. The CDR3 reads CASSYGGAKDTQYF. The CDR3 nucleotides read TGTGCCAGCAGTTATGGGGGGGCTAAAGATACGCAGTATTTT.

The CDR3 protein is CASSSGTGDPLSYEQYF. The CDR3 nucleotides read TGTGCCAGCAGCTCCGGGACAGGGGACCCTCTCTCCTACGAGCAGTACTTC. V is TRBV7-9 and J is TRBJ2-7; 10 bases are a match to TRBD1. Germline V CDR1 and CDR2: SEHNR, FQNEAQ (reference sequence). V dropped 4 bases and J dropped 0; count of bases not matched to a gene: 9. The CDR3 is 17 residues long.

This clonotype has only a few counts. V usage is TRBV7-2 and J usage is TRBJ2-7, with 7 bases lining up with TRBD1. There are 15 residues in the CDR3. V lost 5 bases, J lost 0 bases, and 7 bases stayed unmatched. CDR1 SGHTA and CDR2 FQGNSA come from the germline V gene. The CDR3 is CASSPHGTASYEQYF. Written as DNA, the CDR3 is TGTGCCAGCAGCCCCCACGGGACAGCCTCCTACGAGCAGTACTTC.

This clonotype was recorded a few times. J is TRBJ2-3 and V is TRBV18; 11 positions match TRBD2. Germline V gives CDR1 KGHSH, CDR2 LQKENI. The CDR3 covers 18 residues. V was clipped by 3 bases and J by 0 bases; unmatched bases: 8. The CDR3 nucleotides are TGTGCCAGCTCACCGCGGACTAGCGGGTTCTTTAGCACAGATACGCAGTATTTT. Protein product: CASSPRTSGFFSTDTQYF.

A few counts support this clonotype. The CDR3 is CASTIDQDNQETQYF. The CDR3 coding sequence is TGTGCCAGCACCATAGATCAGGACAACCAAGAGACCCAGTACTTC. The chain uses TRBV7-2 and TRBJ2-5, with a tentative D call TRBD1 (5 bases). The CDR3 extends over 15 amino acids. The V end was cut by 7 bases, the J end by 0 bases, with 15 bases between. Germline-derived CDR1 and CDR2 are SGHTA and FQGNSA.